The source of this T cell receptor beta chain is a study of blood T cell repertoires in COVID-19. The junction had 2 bases not matched to a gene; V was cut back by 0 bases and J by 1 base. The CDR3 consists of 15 residues. Looked up from germline, CDR1 is SGHTS and CDR2 is YDEGEE. Assay: immunoSEQ multiplex PCR; the TCRdb copy retains only in-frame clones and omits some. Counted here are about 250,000 clones, 70% to 90% occurring once; the ten biggest clones make up around 2.2%. The clonotype was recovered from a woman in her forties who had recovered from COVID-19. This sequence joins TRBV5-8 and TRBJ2-3, with 7 bases aligning to TRBD1. The sequenced material came from peripheral blood. The CDR3 DNA reads as TGTGCCAGCAGCTTGGATGGGACAGGCACAGATACGCAGTATTTT. It encodes CASSLDGTGTDTQYF.